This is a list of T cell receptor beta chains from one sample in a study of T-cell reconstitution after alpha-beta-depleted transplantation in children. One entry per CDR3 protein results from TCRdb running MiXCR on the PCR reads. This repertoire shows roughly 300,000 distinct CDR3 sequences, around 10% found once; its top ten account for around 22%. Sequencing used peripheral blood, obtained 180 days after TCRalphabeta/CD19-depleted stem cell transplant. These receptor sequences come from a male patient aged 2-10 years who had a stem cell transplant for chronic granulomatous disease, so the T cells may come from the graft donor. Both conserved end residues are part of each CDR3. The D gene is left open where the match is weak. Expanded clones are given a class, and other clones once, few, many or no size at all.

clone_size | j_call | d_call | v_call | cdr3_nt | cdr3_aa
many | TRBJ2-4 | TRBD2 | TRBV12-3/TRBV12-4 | TGTGCCAGCAGTTTATGGGTAGCGGGAGTCCAGGGGCGTGCCAAAAACATTCAGTACTTC | CASSLWVAGVQGRAKNIQYF
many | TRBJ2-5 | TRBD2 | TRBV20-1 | TGCAGTGCTAGAGCCGTCGTGGCGGGGGGGCTCGGAGAGACCCAGTACTTC | CSARAVVAGGLGETQYF
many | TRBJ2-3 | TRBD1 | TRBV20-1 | TGCAGTGCCCCCAAAGGGGGCGGGGATACGCAGTATTTT | CSAPKGGGDTQYF
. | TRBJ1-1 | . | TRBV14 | TGTGCCAGCAGCCAAGCCATGAACACTGAAGCTTTCTTT | CASSQAMNTEAFF
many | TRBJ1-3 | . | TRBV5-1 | TGCGCCAGCAGCTTGGAGCCGGGAGGCTCTGGAAACACCATATATTTT | CASSLEPGGSGNTIYF
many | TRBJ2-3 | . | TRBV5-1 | TGCGCCAGCAGCTTGGATGGGGATACGCAGTATTTT | CASSLDGDTQYF
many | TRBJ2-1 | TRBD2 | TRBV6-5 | TGTGCCAGCAGTTTAAACAACCCCGGGAGGTCCAATGAGCAGTTCTTC | CASSLNNPGRSNEQFF
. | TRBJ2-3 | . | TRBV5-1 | TGCGCCAGCAGCTTGGTAAATACGCAGTATTTT | CASSLVNTQYF
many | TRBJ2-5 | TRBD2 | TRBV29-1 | TGCAGCGTACGCAGCGGGAGGGTGGAGACCCAGTACTTC | CSVRSGRVETQYF
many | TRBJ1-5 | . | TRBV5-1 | TGCGCCAGCAGCTTGGGCCCGACAGGTGATAATCAGCCCCAGCATTTT | CASSLGPTGDNQPQHF
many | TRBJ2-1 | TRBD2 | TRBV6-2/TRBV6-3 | TGTGCCAGCAGCCATCGGGCCGAATCAGGGGTAGCGGGAATAGATGAGCAGTTCTTC | CASSHRAESGVAGIDEQFF
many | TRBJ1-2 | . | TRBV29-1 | TGCAGCGTTGTAACAGTAGCTAACTATGGCTACACCTTC | CSVVTVANYGYTF
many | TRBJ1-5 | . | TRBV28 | TGTGCCAGCAGCTACCGGATGGGAGAATTTGGCCAGCCCCAGCATTTT | CASSYRMGEFGQPQHF
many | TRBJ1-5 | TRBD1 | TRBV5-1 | TGCGCCAGCAGCTTGGAGGGGGCTCAGCCCCAGCATTTT | CASSLEGAQPQHF
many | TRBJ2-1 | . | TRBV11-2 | TGTGCCAGCAGCAAACAGGCGGGGCCCTACAATGAGCAGTTCTTC | CASSKQAGPYNEQFF
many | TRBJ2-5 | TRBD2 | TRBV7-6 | TGTGCCAGCAGCCTCACCGGGGGGTTCCAAGAGACCCAGTACTTC | CASSLTGGFQETQYF
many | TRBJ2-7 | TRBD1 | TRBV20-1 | TGCAGTGCCCAAGGGACAGGCGCGCCGGGACGGGACGCCTACGAGCAGTACTTC | CSAQGTGAPGRDAYEQYF
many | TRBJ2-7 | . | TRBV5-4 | TGTGCCAGCAGCTTGGTGGGCCGTTACGAGCAGTACTTC | CASSLVGRYEQYF